This T cell receptor beta chain stems from a study of T cell responses to AZD1222 COVID-19 vaccine. Study at large: Whether given at about 4 or about 12 weeks, second doses were pooled. Points from the study as a whole: Compared with day 0, the breadth and depth of the Spike-specific TCR repertoire rose significantly after two doses of AZD1222.

A word on this clone: Antigen: not known.

With 7 bases removed from V and 0 bases from J, the gap between germline ends came to 12 bases. Germline loops: CDR1 MNHEY, CDR2 SVGAGI. The CDR3 length is 14 residues. Clones were sequenced by immunoSEQ multiplex PCR, and TCRdb holds only the in-frame ones, with some missing. The repertoire holds about 150,000 clones, with 92% as singletons. This receptor was identified in an adult in good health. The starting material was peripheral blood, obtained on day 0 of AZD1222 vaccination. The chain employs TRBV6-5 and TRBJ1-2, with D possibly being TRBD1 (5 bases). For the CDR3, the DNA is TGTGCCAGCACTGGGGCTTTCGCTAACTATGGCTACACCTTC. It codes for CASTGAFANYGYTF.